The rows below give T cell receptor beta chains drawn from one sample of a study of OX40 agonist ivuxolimab in advanced cancers. Measured with immunoSEQ multiplex PCR; TCRdb has only the in-frame clones, and not every one. This table has about 16,000 clones, 75% to 90% appearing once. The sequenced sample was CD4+ or CD8+ T cells sorted from blood, obtained in a trial of the OX40 agonist ivuxolimab. These receptors were taken from an adult with an advanced solid tumor such as melanoma, head and neck, liver or kidney cancer. Each CDR3 is given with its conserved first and last residue. Fields, in order: J gene, clone size, D gene, V gene, CDR3 DNA, CDR3 protein. D genes are given only for firm matches. For some rows the clone size is stated as once, few or many, or as a class when expanded; others skip it.

TRBJ2-2,.,TRBD1,TRBV11-2,TGTGCCAGCAGCTTAGGACCGGGACAGGGTCGGCCCGGGGAGCTGTTTTTT,CASSLGPGQGRPGELFF
TRBJ2-3,.,TRBD2,TRBV2,TGTGCCAGCAGTGAAAGGGCAGGAACTAGCGGAGGAGTGGAGTATTTT,CASSERAGTSGGVEYF
TRBJ2-7,.,TRBD2,TRBV10-2,TGCGCCAGTACCGGGACTAACTACGAGCAGTACTTC,CASTGTNYEQYF
TRBJ2-1,.,.,TRBV7-3,TGTGCCAGCAGCGCAACACAGGGTGCGGTGGGGTTCTTC,CASSATQGAVGFF
TRBJ2-5,.,TRBD1,TRBV18,TGTGCCAGCTCACAAGGGGGCGAAGAGACCCAGTACTTC,CASSQGGEETQYF
TRBJ2-1,.,.,TRBV27,TGTGCCAGCAGCCTTTTCGGGACATCGGGGGGTGAGCAGTTCTTC,CASSLFGTSGGEQFF
TRBJ1-1,.,.,TRBV18,TGTGCCAGCACCACCGGAGGCAGACAAAACACTGAAGCTTTCTTT,CASTTGGRQNTEAFF
TRBJ2-7,once,TRBD1,TRBV6-6,TGTGCCAGCAGGGGGCCCGGGACAGGGAATTACGAGCAGTACTTC,CASRGPGTGNYEQYF
TRBJ2-5,.,.,TRBV7-6,TGTGCCAGCAGCCAACAGACTGGGCTGTCAAGTGAGACCCAGTACTTC,CASSQQTGLSSETQYF
TRBJ2-7,.,TRBD1,TRBV14,TGTGCCAGTGGGACAGGTCTTGCCTACGAGCAGTACTTC,CASGTGLAYEQYF